The present TCR beta chain was sequenced within a study of vaccination effects on CD4 cells after COVID-19. General observations from the study: Whether induced by infection or by vaccine, clones showed marked clonal contraction late after vaccination.

V gave up 4 bases and J gave up 8 bases, with 16 bases separating them. Germline V lookup: CDR1 SGHRS, CDR2 YFSETQ. This CDR3 comprises 14 residues. For this clone: The antigen remains unidentified.

This table comes from immunoSEQ multiplex PCR, and its TCRdb copy is limited to in-frame clones, with some not included. The profile shows 25,000 to 30,000 clones, roughly 80% of them singletons. Before any sequencing was done, the ViraFEST assay used viral peptide pools to expand antigen-specific CD4+ T cells. It was after approximately 11 days of culture that CD4+ T cells were isolated. Each person got two doses of an mRNA SARS-CoV-2 vaccine, BNT162b2 or mRNA-1273. The starting material was CD4+ T cells from PBMCs cultured with SARS-CoV-2 spike peptides, obtained after COVID-19 vaccination. This chain uses TRBV5-1 with TRBJ2-1, with D possibly called TRBD1 or TRBD2 (7 bases each). The receptor was isolated from a human donor who received a COVID-19 vaccine. Some clones in this sample may be carry-over from other donors' samples. The CDR3 sequence: CASSRNQGGDEQFF. The CDR3 bases are TGCGCCAGCAGCAGAAATCAGGGGGGGGATGAGCAGTTCTTC.